What follows are 12 T cell receptor beta chains derived from one specimen sequenced in a study of cytomegalovirus exposure and HLA in healthy donors. Researchers ran the PCR with 60 Vbeta and 13 Jbeta primers. Clones were read by immunoSEQ multiplex PCR, and TCRdb kept only the in-frame ones, dropping some. The sample contains roughly 44,000 clones, roughly 80% of which appear only once. Material for sequencing was PBMCs. The receptor source for this set is a man aged 45-65 years in good health and CMV-seronegative.

The chain uses TRBV11-2 and TRBJ1-1; the D gene is possibly TRBD1 (6 bases). Germline V CDR1 and CDR2: SGHAT, FQNNGV. The CDR3 extends over 14 amino acids. V dropped 3 bases and J dropped 1 base, with 9 bases sitting between them. CDR3 sequence (DNA): TGTGCCAGCAGCTTTCAGGACAGGAACACTGAAGCTTTCTTT. It codes for CASSFQDRNTEAFF.

This clone was observed a single time. V usage is TRBV28 and J usage is TRBJ2-5; 8 bases fit TRBD1. The CDR3 extends over 16 amino acids. V shed 4 bases, J shed 11 bases, and the junction held 18 bases outside the gene matches. The germline CDR1 and CDR2 sequences are MDHEN and SYDVKM. CDR3 protein: CASSWAYDRGPREQYF. CDR3 sequence (DNA): TGTGCCAGCAGTTGGGCGTATGACAGGGGCCCTCGGGAGCAGTACTTC.

The chain links TRBV5-4 to TRBJ1-2, with TRBD1 matching over 9 bases. The V gene's germline CDR1 is SGHNT and CDR2 YYREEE (reference sequence). V lost 4 bases and J lost 0; bases outside the gene matches: 4. CDR3 size: 15 residues. The CDR3 sequence: CASSQRQGANYGYTF. CDR3 bases: TGTGCCAGCAGCCAGAGACAGGGGGCTAACTATGGCTACACCTTC. The full variable domain, rest sourced from reference TRBV5-4 and TRBJ1-2, is ETGVTQSPTHLIKTRGQQVTLRCSSQSGHNTVSWYQQALGQGPQFIFQYYREEENGRGNFPPRFSGLQFPNYSSELNVNALELDDSALYLCASSQRQGANYGYTFGSGTRLTVV.

The table lists this clone with a count of one. This chain connects TRBV11-2 to TRBJ2-2, with TRBD2 as a possible D gene (6 bases). V was trimmed by 5 bases and J by 6 bases, leaving 16 bases between them. This CDR3 spans 15 amino acids. The germline gives CDR1 SGHAT, CDR2 FQNNGV. The CDR3 spells CASSPEAGWAGELFF. DNA of the CDR3: TGTGCCAGCAGCCCTGAGGCGGGGTGGGCCGGGGAGCTGTTTTTT.

The V gene is TRBV4-1, the J gene TRBJ2-2; 8 bases line up with TRBD1. CDR3 length: 19 residues. Trimming removed 0 bases from V and 9 bases from J; junction bases left unmatched: 18. Germline V CDR1 and CDR2: MGHRA, YSYEKL. CDR3: CASSQEPMLSRQGMRELFF. The DNA of the CDR3 is TGCGCCAGCAGCCAAGAGCCCATGCTTTCGCGACAGGGGATGCGGGAGCTGTTTTTT.

This rearrangement joins TRBV7-9 to TRBJ1-1, with D perhaps matching TRBD1 (6 bases). The germline V gene encodes CDR1 SEHNR and CDR2 FQNEAQ (reference sequence). The germline V and J ends were trimmed by 1 base and 4 bases, with 13 bases remaining between them. The CDR3 loop spans 15 amino acids. This CDR3 is CASSLEGGTGTEAFF. The CDR3 nucleotides read TGTGCCAGCAGCTTAGAGGGGGGGACGGGCACTGAAGCTTTCTTT.

The chain links TRBV20-1 to TRBJ1-3; D unclear. The CDR3 runs to 11 residues. Germline V gene data show CDR1 as DFQATT and CDR2 as SNEGSKA (reference sequence). Trimming removed 3 bases at V and 4 bases at J, with 4 bases between. CDR3 sequence (DNA): TGCAGTGCTAGGACAGGAAACACCATATATTTT. Protein product: CSARTGNTIYF.

The V call is TRBV7-9, the J call TRBJ1-1; possible D gene TRBD1, 5 bases. V lost 3 bases, J lost 6 bases, and 8 bases lay in between. Germline V gives CDR1 SEHNR, CDR2 FQNEAQ (reference sequence). The CDR3 is 12 residues long. In DNA form, the CDR3 reads TGTGCCAGCAGCTTTAGGGGCGCTGAAGCTTTCTTT. Translating it yields CASSFRGAEAFF.

V and J are TRBV7-2 and TRBJ1-5, with D possibly matching TRBD1 (5 bases). With 4 bases removed from V and 7 bases from J, the gap between germline ends came to 14 bases. The germline gives CDR1 SGHTA, CDR2 FQGNSA. This CDR3 contains 14 residues. CDR3 residues: CASSSYRGGQPQHF. The CDR3 DNA is TGTGCCAGCAGCTCGTATAGGGGTGGCCAGCCCCAGCATTTT.

J is TRBJ2-3 and V is TRBV30; 8 positions match TRBD2. The CDR3 is made up of 14 amino acids. Germline V gene data show CDR1 as GTSNPN and CDR2 as SVGIG (reference sequence). V lost 0 bases and J lost 4; bases outside the gene matches: 3. Here the CDR3 DNA reads TGTGCCTGGAGTGTAGCGGGACTAGCAGATACGCAGTATTTT. This translates into CAWSVAGLADTQYF.

The rearrangement joins TRBV19 to TRBJ2-1; 12 bases agree with TRBD1. Germline V gene data show CDR1 as LNHDA and CDR2 as SQIVND (reference sequence). V lost 6 bases, J lost 8 bases, and 14 bases stayed unmatched. CDR3 length equals 17 residues. CDR3 DNA sequence: TGTGCCAGTAGCACAACCCCGGGACAGGGGGCGCGGGATGAGCAGTTCTTC. It encodes CASSTTPGQGARDEQFF. The variable domain in full, completed from reference TRBV19 and TRBJ2-1, reads DGGITQSPKYLFRKEGQNVTLSCEQNLNHDAMYWYRQDPGQGLRLIYYSQIVNDFQKGDIAEGYSVSREKKESFPLTVTSAQKNPTAFYLCASSTTPGQGARDEQFFGPGTRLTVL.

This sequence joins TRBV6-5 and TRBJ2-1; maybe TRBD1 (6 bases). V dropped 11 bases and J dropped 6 bases, with 17 bases sitting between them. Germline lookup yields CDR1 MNHEY and CDR2 SVGAGI. The CDR3 is 13 residues long. CDR3 in amino acids: CASSPGVPNEQFF. CDR3 nucleotide sequence: TGTGCCTCCAGTCCAGGGGTGCCCAATGAGCAGTTCTTC.